Given below is one TCR beta chain in context. Its antigen is unidentified. The data were obtained in a study of graft-versus-host responses after intestinal transplantation. Turning to the study itself: The study gave all recipients anti-thymocyte globulin induction, then tacrolimus and steroids for roughly 3 years. General study points: Early post-transplant falls in HvG clones accompanied the peak levels of circulating GvH clones. GvH clones appeared in recipient marrow, some first in ileum or blood.

The CDR3 sequence is 13 residues long. Germline V lookup: CDR1 MGHDK, CDR2 SYGVNS. The germline V and J ends were trimmed by 1 base and 6 bases, with 9 bases remaining between them. Profiled with immunoSEQ multiplex PCR; TCRdb holds only in-frame clones, not every one. The table includes some 83,000 clones, roughly nine tenths detected once. The chain employs TRBV25-1 and TRBJ1-1; D is ambiguous. Sample: unstimulated CD4+ T cells sorted from spleen or lymph node cells, taken before intestinal transplant. The clonotype comes from a human donor who received an intestinal transplant. CDR3 DNA sequence: TGTGCCAGCAGTGAATCCCACCGAGCTGAAGCTTTCTTT. This codes for CASSESHRAEAFF. Looking up the rest from reference TRBV25-1 and TRBJ1-1 gives the full variable domain: EADIYQTPRYLVIGTGKKITLECSQTMGHDKMYWYQQDPGMELHLIHYSYGVNSTEKGDLSSESTVSRIRTEHFPLTLESARPSHTSQYLCASSESHRAEAFFGQGTRLTVV.